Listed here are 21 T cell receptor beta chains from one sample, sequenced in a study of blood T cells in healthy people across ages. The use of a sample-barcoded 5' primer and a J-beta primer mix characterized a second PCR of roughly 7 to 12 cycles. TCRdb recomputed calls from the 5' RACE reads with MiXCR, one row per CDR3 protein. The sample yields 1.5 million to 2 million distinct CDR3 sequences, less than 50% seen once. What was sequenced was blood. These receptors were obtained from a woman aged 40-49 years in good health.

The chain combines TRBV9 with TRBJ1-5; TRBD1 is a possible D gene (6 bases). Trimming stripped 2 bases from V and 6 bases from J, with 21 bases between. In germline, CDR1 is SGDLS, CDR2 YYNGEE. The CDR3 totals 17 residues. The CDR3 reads CASSVRTVPGKRQPQHF. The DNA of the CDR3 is TGTGCCAGCAGCGTCCGGACAGTTCCAGGGAAGCGTCAGCCCCAGCATTTT.

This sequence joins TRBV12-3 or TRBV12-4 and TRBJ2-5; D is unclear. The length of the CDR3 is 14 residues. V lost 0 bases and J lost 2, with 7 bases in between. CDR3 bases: TGTGCCAGCAGTTTAGCTACGATTCAAGAGACCCAGTACTTC. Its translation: CASSLATIQETQYF.

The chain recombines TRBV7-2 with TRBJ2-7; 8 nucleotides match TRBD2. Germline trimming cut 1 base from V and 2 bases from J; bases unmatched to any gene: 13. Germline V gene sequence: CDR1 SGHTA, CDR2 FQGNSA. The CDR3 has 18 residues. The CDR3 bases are TGTGCCAGCAGCTTAGGGGGGTTCGCGGGGGGTATACCCTACGAGCAGTACTTC. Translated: CASSLGGFAGGIPYEQYF.

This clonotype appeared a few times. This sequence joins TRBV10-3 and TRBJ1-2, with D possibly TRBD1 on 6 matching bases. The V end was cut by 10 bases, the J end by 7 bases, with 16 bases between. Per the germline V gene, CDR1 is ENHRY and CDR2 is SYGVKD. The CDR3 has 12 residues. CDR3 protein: CANGRQEGGYTF. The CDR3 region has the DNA TGTGCCAACGGGAGACAGGAGGGTGGCTACACCTTC.

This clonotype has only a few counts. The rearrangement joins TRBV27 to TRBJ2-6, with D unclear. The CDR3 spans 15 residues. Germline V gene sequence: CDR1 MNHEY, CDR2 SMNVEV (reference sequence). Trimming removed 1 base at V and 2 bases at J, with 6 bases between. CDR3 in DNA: TGTGCCAGCAGTTTATTTGGCGCTGGGGCCAACGTCCTGACTTTC. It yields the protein CASSLFGAGANVLTF.

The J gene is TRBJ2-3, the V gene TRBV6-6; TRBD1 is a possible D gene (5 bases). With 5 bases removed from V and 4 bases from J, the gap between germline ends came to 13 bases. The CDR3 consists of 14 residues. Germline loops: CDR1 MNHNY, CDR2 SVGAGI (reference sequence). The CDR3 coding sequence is TGTGCCAGCAGTCATCCCCAGACAGCAGATACGCAGTATTTT. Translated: CASSHPQTADTQYF.

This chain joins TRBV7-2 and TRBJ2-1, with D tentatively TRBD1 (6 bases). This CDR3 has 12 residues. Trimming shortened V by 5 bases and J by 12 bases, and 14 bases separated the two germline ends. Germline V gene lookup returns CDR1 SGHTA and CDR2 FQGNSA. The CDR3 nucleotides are TGTGCCAGCAGCCCAGGCAGGGGCAGGCAGTTCTTC. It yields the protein CASSPGRGRQFF.

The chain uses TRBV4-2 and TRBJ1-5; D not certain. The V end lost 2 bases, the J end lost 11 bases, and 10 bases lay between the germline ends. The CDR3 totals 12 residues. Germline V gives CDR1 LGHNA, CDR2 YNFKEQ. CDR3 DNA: TGTGCCAGCAGCCAAATCGGGAAGGCCCAGCATTTT. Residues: CASSQIGKAQHF.

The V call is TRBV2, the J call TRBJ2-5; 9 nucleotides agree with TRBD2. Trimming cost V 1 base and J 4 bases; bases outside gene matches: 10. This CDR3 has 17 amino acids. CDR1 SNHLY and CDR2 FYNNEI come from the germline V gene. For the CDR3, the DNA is TGTGCCAGCAGTGAAGGAGTGGAGTCTAGCGGGGCAGAGACCCAGTACTTC. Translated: CASSEGVESSGAETQYF.

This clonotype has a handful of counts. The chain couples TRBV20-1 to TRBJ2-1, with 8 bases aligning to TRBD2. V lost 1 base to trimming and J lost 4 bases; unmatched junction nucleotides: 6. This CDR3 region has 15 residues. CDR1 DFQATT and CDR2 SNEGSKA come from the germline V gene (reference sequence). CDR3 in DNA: TGCAGTGCTAGAGGGGAACTAGCGGTTTACAATGAGCAGTTCTTC. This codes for CSARGELAVYNEQFF.

Written as DNA, the CDR3 is TGCAGTGCCACGCAGGGGACTGGGAATCAGCCCCAGCATTTT. It specifies CSATQGTGNQPQHF. The chain has TRBV20-1 and TRBJ1-5; D perhaps matches TRBD1 (6 bases). Trimming removed 6 bases at V and 4 bases at J, with 16 bases between. The germline CDR1 and CDR2 sequences are DFQATT and SNEGSKA (reference sequence). This CDR3 spans 14 amino acids.

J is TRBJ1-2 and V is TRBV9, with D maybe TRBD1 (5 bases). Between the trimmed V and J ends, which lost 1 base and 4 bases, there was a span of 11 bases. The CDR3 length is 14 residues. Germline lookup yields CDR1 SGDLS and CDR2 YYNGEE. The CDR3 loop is CASSVTGQGYGYTF. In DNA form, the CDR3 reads TGTGCCAGCAGCGTAACCGGGCAGGGCTATGGCTACACCTTC.

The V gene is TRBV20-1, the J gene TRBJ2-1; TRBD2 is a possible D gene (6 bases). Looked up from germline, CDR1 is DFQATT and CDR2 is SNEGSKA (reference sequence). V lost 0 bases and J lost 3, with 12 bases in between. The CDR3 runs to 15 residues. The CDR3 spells CSARDRGIVYNEQFF. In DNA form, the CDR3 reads TGCAGTGCTAGAGATCGGGGGATCGTCTACAATGAGCAGTTCTTC.

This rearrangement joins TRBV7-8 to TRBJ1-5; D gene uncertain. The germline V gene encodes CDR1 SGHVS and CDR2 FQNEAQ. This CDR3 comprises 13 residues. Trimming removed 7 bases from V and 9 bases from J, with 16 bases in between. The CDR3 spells CASTFYTGSPQHF. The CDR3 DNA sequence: TGTGCCAGCACCTTCTACACGGGATCGCCCCAGCATTTT.

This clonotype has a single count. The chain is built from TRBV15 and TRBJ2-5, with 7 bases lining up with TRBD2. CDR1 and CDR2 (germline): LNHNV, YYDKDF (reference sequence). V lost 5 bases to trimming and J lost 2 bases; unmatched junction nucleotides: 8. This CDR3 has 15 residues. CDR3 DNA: TGTGCCACCAGCTCCTTGGCGGGGGTACAAGAGACCCAGTACTTC. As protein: CATSSLAGVQETQYF.

CDR3 DNA sequence: TGTGCCAGCAGTAAGGACCGCTATGGCTACACCTTC. Protein sequence: CASSKDRYGYTF. This rearrangement joins TRBV25-1 to TRBJ1-2; D remains unclear. CDR3 length equals 12 residues. The germline gives CDR1 MGHDK, CDR2 SYGVNS. With 5 bases removed from V and 4 bases from J, the gap between germline ends came to 8 bases.

CDR3 nucleotides: TGTGCCAGCAATGACAGGGACACTGAAGCTTTCTTT. Translating gives CASNDRDTEAFF. The rearrangement uses TRBV6-6 and TRBJ1-1; 7 bases agree with TRBD1. The trim removed 7 bases at V and 3 bases at J, leaving 2 bases unmatched. The CDR3 totals 12 residues. Germline CDR1 MNHNY, CDR2 SVGAGI (reference sequence).

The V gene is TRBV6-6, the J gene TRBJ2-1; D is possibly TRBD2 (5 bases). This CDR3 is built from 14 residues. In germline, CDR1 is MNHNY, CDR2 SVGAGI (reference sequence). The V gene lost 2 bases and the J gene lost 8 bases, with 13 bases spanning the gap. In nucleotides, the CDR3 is TGTGCCAGCAGTTACCCGGGAACCCAGGATGAGCAGTTCTTC. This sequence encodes CASSYPGTQDEQFF.

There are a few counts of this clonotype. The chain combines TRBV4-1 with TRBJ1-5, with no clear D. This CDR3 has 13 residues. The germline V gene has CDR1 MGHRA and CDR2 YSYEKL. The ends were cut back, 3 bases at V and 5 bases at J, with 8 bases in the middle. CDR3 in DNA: TGCGCCAGCAGCCATGCCGTACATCAGCCCCAGCATTTT. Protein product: CASSHAVHQPQHF.

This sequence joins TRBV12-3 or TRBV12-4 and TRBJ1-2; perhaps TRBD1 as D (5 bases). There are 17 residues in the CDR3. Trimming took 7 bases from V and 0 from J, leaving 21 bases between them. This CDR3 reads CASIRDAEWGANYGYTF. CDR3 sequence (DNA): TGTGCCAGCATCCGGGACGCCGAATGGGGGGCTAACTATGGCTACACCTTC.

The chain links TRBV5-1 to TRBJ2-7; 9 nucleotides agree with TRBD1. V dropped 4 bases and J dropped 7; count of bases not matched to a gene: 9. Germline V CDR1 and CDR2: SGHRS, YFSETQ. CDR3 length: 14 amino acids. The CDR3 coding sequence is TGCGCCAGCAGCCTCTCGGGACAGGGAGAAGAGCAGTACTTC. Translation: CASSLSGQGEEQYF.